These T cell receptor beta chains were read from a single sample in a study of PD-1 blockade in classical Hodgkin lymphoma. Assay used: immunoSEQ multiplex PCR; TCRdb lists only in-frame clones, some missing. Of 70,000 to 80,000 clones in the sample, under 95% are singletons; the top ten hold 8%. Source: peripheral blood mononuclear cells (PBMCs), taken at baseline. The receptors originated from a human donor with classical Hodgkin lymphoma. CDR3s include the opening cysteine and the closing phenylalanine or tryptophan. A D gene is named only where the DNA matches it firmly.

CDR3,J,V,D
CASSQDRASLSWDTQYF,TRBJ2-3,TRBV4-1,NA
CASSWGTGGYEQYF,TRBJ2-7,TRBV19,TRBD1
CASRTVSGEGGPTDTQYF,TRBJ2-3,TRBV2,TRBD2
CASSLRATSGIAKNIQYF,TRBJ2-4,TRBV27,TRBD2
CAWSDSGYGYTF,TRBJ1-2,TRBV30,NA
CASSPGGAGNTIYF,TRBJ1-3,TRBV7-9,NA
CASSQDAGGSSSYNEQFF,TRBJ2-1,TRBV4-3,TRBD2
CATGLGGETQYF,TRBJ2-5,TRBV10-2,NA
CAWSEASNQPQHF,TRBJ1-5,TRBV30,NA
CASSLELAYEQYF,TRBJ2-7,TRBV5-1,NA